This T cell receptor (beta chain) is drawn from a study of blood T cell repertoires in COVID-19. This table comes from immunoSEQ multiplex PCR, and its TCRdb copy is limited to in-frame clones, with some not included. This sample has 70,000 or so clones, with around 85% found just once. The clonotype comes from a man between 40 and 49 years old with COVID-19, enrolled during active disease. The material sequenced was peripheral blood.

The CDR3 bases are TGTGCCAGCAGCCAGGGGTTGGCAGGGGCGAACACCGGGGAGCTGTTTTTT. This translates into CASSQGLAGANTGELFF. The chain employs TRBV3-1 (or the pseudogene TRBV3-2) and TRBJ2-2; a weak D match, TRBD1 (6 bases). Germline CDR1 LGHDT, CDR2 YNNKEL (reference sequence). Trimming left V 3 bases short and J 0 bases short, with 14 bases between. This CDR3 contains 17 residues.